This entry concerns a single T cell receptor beta chain. Germline V gene data show CDR1 as MGHRA and CDR2 as YSYEKL. The CDR3 is 15 amino acids. J lost 6 bases, V lost 0 bases, and 7 bases had no gene match. Original processing notes: Nucleated cell number was recorded as an estimate derived from reference gene primer amplification. Method: immunoSEQ multiplex PCR; TCRdb's copy keeps in-frame clones and lacks some. The V and J calls and clone size are taken from that table; D and trimming were inferred from the DNA. Here the sample spans about 94,000 clones, about 80% being singletons. This entry belongs to a study of blood T cell repertoires in COVID-19. Study background: From the United States, Italy and Spain came samples of acute and convalescent COVID-19.

The sequencing input was peripheral blood. This receptor was identified in a human donor in a cohort sampled during active COVID-19. The V and J genes are TRBV4-1 and TRBJ2-7; 8 bases are shared with TRBD1. This chain's CDR3 is CASSQDERGTGEQYF. DNA of the CDR3: TGCGCCAGCAGCCAAGACGAGCGCGGGACAGGCGAGCAGTACTTC.